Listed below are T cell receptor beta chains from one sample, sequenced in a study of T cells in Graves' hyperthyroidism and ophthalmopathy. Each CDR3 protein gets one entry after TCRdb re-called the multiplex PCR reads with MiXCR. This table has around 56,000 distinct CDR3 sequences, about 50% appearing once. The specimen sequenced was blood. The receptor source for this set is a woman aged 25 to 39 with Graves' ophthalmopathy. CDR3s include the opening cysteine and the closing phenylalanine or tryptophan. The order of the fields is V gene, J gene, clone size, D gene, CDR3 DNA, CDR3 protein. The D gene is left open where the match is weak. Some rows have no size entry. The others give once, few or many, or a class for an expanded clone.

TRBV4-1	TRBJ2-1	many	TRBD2	TGCGCCAGCAGACCCGGGACTAGCGGTTACAATGAGCAGTTCTTC	CASRPGTSGYNEQFF
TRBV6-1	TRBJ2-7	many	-	TGTGCCAGCAGTGAAGACATCTACGAGCAGTACTTC	CASSEDIYEQYF
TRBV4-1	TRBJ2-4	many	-	TGCGCCAGCAGCCAAGATCTAGCTTATACTCAGTACTTC	CASSQDLAYTQYF
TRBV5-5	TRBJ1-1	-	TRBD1	TGTACCAGCAGCTGGACAGGGGGCAAGGGCACTGAAGCTTTCTTT	CTSSWTGGKGTEAFF
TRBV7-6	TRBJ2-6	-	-	TGTGCCAGCAGCTTAGCGACCGGGGCCAACGTCCTGACTTTC	CASSLATGANVLTF
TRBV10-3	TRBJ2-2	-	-	TGTGCCATCAGGACAGGAGGCGGGGGTGTTGCCGGGGAGCTGTTTTTT	CAIRTGGGGVAGELFF
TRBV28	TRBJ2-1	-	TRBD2	TGTGCCAGCAGTTTATTCCTAGGGGCTAGCGGGAGCCTCAATGAGCAGTTCTTC	CASSLFLGASGSLNEQFF
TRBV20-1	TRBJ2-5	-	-	TGCAGGGGCCATATAAAACAGGAGACCCAGTACTTC	CRGHIKQETQYF
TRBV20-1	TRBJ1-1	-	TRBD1	TGCAGTGCTAGAGATAACAGGGGATTGAACACTGAAGCTTTCTTT	CSARDNRGLNTEAFF
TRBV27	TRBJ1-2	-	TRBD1	TGTGCCAGCAGATCCCTAGGGACAGCTAACTATGGCTACACCTTC	CASRSLGTANYGYTF
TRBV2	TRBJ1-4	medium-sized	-	TGTGCCAGCAGTGCATGGGGTGTGGGAGAAAAACTGTTTTTT	CASSAWGVGEKLFF
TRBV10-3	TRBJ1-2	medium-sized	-	TGTGCCATCAGTGAAACTCAGGGACGTGGCTACACCTTC	CAISETQGRGYTF
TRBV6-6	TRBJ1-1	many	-	TGTGCCAGCAGTACACCCGGCGGACGGAAGACCGAAGCTTTCTTT	CASSTPGGRKTEAFF
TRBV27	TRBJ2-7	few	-	TGTGCCAGCAGGTCAGCCCTCGCCTACGAGCAGTACTTC	CASRSALAYEQYF
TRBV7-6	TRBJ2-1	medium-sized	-	TGTGCCAGCAGCTTAGCAGGCGGGGCGAACAATGAGCAGTTCTTC	CASSLAGGANNEQFF
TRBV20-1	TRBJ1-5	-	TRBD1	TGCAGTGCCAGTCGGGACAGGGGTTTTCCCCAGCATTTT	CSASRDRGFPQHF
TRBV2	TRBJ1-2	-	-	TGTGCCAGCGGTACCGGGAGCTCTGGAAACACCTTC	CASGTGSSGNTF
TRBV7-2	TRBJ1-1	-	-	TGTGCTAGCGGCCGCCGACGGGCTGAAGCTTTCTTT	CASGRRRAEAFF
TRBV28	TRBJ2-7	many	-	TGTGCCAGCAGTTCGCAACTAGGGGCTAGGGACGAGCAGTACTTC	CASSSQLGARDEQYF
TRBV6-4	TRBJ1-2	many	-	TGTGCCAGCAGTGATAATGGCTTCGGCGGGGACTATGGCTACACCTTC	CASSDNGFGGDYGYTF
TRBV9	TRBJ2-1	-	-	TGTGCCAGCAGCGCCCCCCAAGGCGGTTTCGCAGATACGCAGTTCTTC	CASSAPQGGFADTQFF
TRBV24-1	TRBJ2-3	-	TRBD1	TGTGCCACCAGTGATTTGCCCCACGGGACAGGGCTAGGGGATGCGCAGTATTTT	CATSDLPHGTGLGDAQYF
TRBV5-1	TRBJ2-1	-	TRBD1	TGCGCCAGCAGCGGGGGGACAGGTTTAGATGAGCAGTTCTTC	CASSGGTGLDEQFF
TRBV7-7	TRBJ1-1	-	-	TGTGCTAGCAGCTTAACGAGGTCCTACAATGAAGCTCTCTTT	CASSLTRSYNEALF
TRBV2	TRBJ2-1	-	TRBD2	TGTGCCACCGAACCGACTAGCGGGAGAAGCTCCTACAATGAGCAGTTCTTC	CATEPTSGRSSYNEQFF
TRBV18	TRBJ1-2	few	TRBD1	TGTGCCAGCTCGGAAGCACAGGGGCCCTATGGCTACACCTTC	CASSEAQGPYGYTF
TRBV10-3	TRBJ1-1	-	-	TGTGCCATCAGGGGGCTGGAAACTGAAGCTTTCTTT	CAIRGLETEAFF
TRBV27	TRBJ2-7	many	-	TGTGCCAGCGGCCTAGGGGGGAACGCGCAGTACTTC	CASGLGGNAQYF
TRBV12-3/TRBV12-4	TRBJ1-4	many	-	TGTGCCAGCAGTTTAGCAGGGGACCGTGAAAAACTGTTTTTT	CASSLAGDREKLFF